What follows are 3 T cell receptor beta chains derived from one specimen sequenced in a study of spatial heterogeneity in lung cancer. Points from the study as a whole: Higher tumor mutation counts went along with higher counts of expanded intratumoral alpha and beta TCRs.

Time point given: sample taken at primary tumor resection. Via MiXCR, TCRdb re-called the 5' RACE reads, giving one row per CDR3 protein. The table has about 100,000 distinct CDR3 sequences, around 4.8% seen once; the top ten hold less than 25%. These receptors have no identified antigens. This specimen consisted of lung tumor tissue, obtained at surgery. These receptors were collected from a male donor with early-stage non-small cell lung cancer.

This chain connects TRBV28 to TRBJ2-6; D is unresolved. Germline V gene data show CDR1 as MDHEN and CDR2 as SYDVKM. V lost 4 bases, J lost 3 bases, and 16 bases lay in between. This CDR3 comprises 17 residues. The CDR3 here is CASSSAGTIFGANVLTF. In DNA form, the CDR3 reads TGTGCCAGCAGTTCAGCAGGTACAATCTTTGGGGCCAACGTCCTGACTTTC.

The table lists this clonotype with many counts. The rearrangement joins TRBV28 to TRBJ2-5; D tentatively fits TRBD1 or TRBD2 (5 bases each). The CDR3 consists of 16 residues. Germline assignment: CDR1 MDHEN and CDR2 SYDVKM. V was trimmed by 5 bases and J by 6 bases, leaving 22 bases between them. CDR3 protein: CASSQNTLLEGKTQYF. The CDR3 bases are TGTGCCAGCAGTCAAAACACACTGCTAGAGGGGAAGACCCAGTACTTC.

This clonotype was seen repeatedly, ten times or more. This rearrangement joins TRBV12-3 or TRBV12-4 to TRBJ1-1, with D maybe TRBD1 (6 bases). The length of the CDR3 is 13 residues. The V and J ends lost 8 bases and 1 base respectively, with 11 bases between them. The CDR3 loop reads CASDDRRNTEAFF. DNA for the CDR3: TGTGCCAGCGATGACAGGAGGAACACTGAAGCTTTCTTT.